This TCR beta chain was captured by sequencing in a study of a mutant IDH1 vaccine in newly diagnosed glioma. The overall study: Vaccine dosing followed radiotherapy by 4-6 weeks, or accompanied temozolomide cycles. Treated patients had a mean age of approximately 40 years and a sex split that was around 62% male and 37.5% female. Former treatment meant radiotherapy, temozolomide, or both; the majority had gotten both. It was at week 35 that visit V12 occurred, and at week 47 that visit V13 did.

About this clone: Its specificity is unknown.

Generated by immunoSEQ multiplex PCR, the TCRdb table keeps only in-frame clones and is missing some. The sample lists roughly 51,000 clones, roughly 80% seen once, with 4.3% in the top ten. The CDR3 covers 15 residues. Per germline, CDR1 MNHEY and CDR2 SVGAGI. V lost 6 bases, J lost 0 bases, and 8 bases stayed unmatched. The time point here: week 47, end of study. Vaccine doses each comprised 300 ug of mutant IDH1 20-mer peptide, with topical imiquimod. The input for sequencing was PBMCs, taken from a glioma patient whose treatment included an IDH1 peptide vaccine. The origin of this receptor is a woman aged 25 to 45 with glioma. Some clones in this sample may be carry-over from other donors' samples. This chain links TRBV6-5 with TRBJ2-7; 7 bases match TRBD1. This chain's CDR3 is CASRKRGRSSYEQYF. DNA of the CDR3: TGTGCCAGCAGAAAGAGGGGGCGTAGCTCCTACGAGCAGTACTTC.